One sample yielded the 25 T cell receptor beta chains listed below, sequenced in a study of human T cells and chemical hapten exposure (dated by TCRdb to about 2021). The time point label here, explained by the study, means: patch test 1, 2 weeks after DPC sensitization. The treatment or condition label on this specimen signifies: therapeutic diphenylcyclopropenone sensitization with weekly scalp DPC. To prepare the library, RACE was applied. Reads for this sample came from a NextSeq 500. The public sequencing data were trimmed at Q25 with fastp and processed into clonotypes with MiXCR by TCRdb, which kept only in-frame beta chains. For every CDR3 protein sequence, its rows merge into one entry that carries the most common genes and DNA. The sample has more than 150,000 distinct CDR3 sequences on record, roughly 14% of them singletons. Together, the top ten hold about 1.7% of the sample. The sequenced sample was whole blood, obtained in connection with sensitization to the hapten diphenylcyclopropenone (DPC). Receptors originate from a woman aged 25-40 years with alopecia areata. Some clones in this sample may be carry-over from other donors' samples.

The genes are TRBV18 and TRBJ2-1; perhaps D is TRBD1 or TRBD2 (6 bases each). From germline, CDR1 is KGHSH and CDR2 LQKENI. The V end lost 3 bases, the J end lost 3 bases, and 18 bases lay between the germline ends. The CDR3 spans 17 residues. The CDR3, as DNA: TGTGCCAGCTCACCTGAAGGAGGGGGACTTAACTACAATGAGCAGTTCTTC. Protein: CASSPEGGGLNYNEQFF.

CDR3 amino acids: CASSPPGLTDGTEAFF. The CDR3 nucleotides are TGTGCCAGCAGTCCGCCGGGACTGACGGACGGTACTGAAGCTTTCTTT. The chain uses TRBV28 and TRBJ1-1; maybe TRBD1 (5 bases). The CDR3 length is 16 residues. Germline CDR1 reads MDHEN; CDR2 reads SYDVKM. The germline V and J ends were trimmed by 5 bases and 5 bases, with 21 bases remaining between them.

This clonotype is medium-sized within its sample. This chain joins TRBV10-2 and TRBJ2-1; 8 nucleotides align to TRBD1. This CDR3 region has 12 residues. V lost 3 bases and J lost 8; bases outside the gene matches: 0. CDR1 and CDR2 (germline): WSHSY, SAAADI. This CDR3 reads CASSDRGHEQFF. CDR3 in DNA: TGCGCCAGCAGTGACAGGGGGCATGAGCAGTTCTTC.

The chain is built from TRBV9 and TRBJ2-1; TRBD2 matches at 10 bases. From germline, CDR1 is SGDLS and CDR2 YYNGEE. V trimming: 4 bases; J trimming: 4 bases; junction bases outside the gene matches: 8. The CDR3 is made up of 16 amino acids. The CDR3 nucleotides are TGTGCCAGCAGCCCAGCCGGACTAGCGGTTTACAATGAGCAGTTCTTC. This codes for CASSPAGLAVYNEQFF.

The table lists this clonotype with many counts. The chain is built from TRBV5-1 and TRBJ2-7, with D perhaps TRBD1 or TRBD2 (6 bases each). The CDR3 length is 15 residues. The germline CDR1 and CDR2 sequences are SGHRS and YFSETQ. Trimming shortened V by 2 bases and J by 0 bases, and 12 bases separated the two germline ends. This chain's CDR3 is CASSFSGAVSYEQYF. CDR3 coding DNA: TGCGCCAGCAGCTTCTCGGGGGCTGTCTCCTACGAGCAGTACTTC. The variable domain in full, with the rest retrieved from reference TRBV5-1 and TRBJ2-7, is KAGVTQTPRYLIKTRGQQVTLSCSPISGHRSVSWYQQTPGQGLQFLFEYFSETQRNKGNFPGRFSGRQFSNSRSEMNVSTLELGDSALYLCASSFSGAVSYEQYFGPGTRLTVT.

This clonotype has a handful of counts. In DNA, the CDR3 is TGTGCCACCAGCAGGGTTGGGGACTGGGTACAATACAATGAGCAGTTCTTC. It specifies CATSRVGDWVQYNEQFF. The chain recombines TRBV15 with TRBJ2-1, with D possibly being TRBD2 (6 bases). The CDR3 spans 17 residues. CDR1 LNHNV and CDR2 YYDKDF come from the germline V gene (reference sequence). The V gene lost 3 bases and the J gene lost 4 bases, with 19 bases spanning the gap.

The CDR3 loop is CSARDRDSNNSPLHF. In DNA form, the CDR3 reads TGCAGTGCTAGAGATCGGGACAGCAATAATTCACCCCTCCACTTT. J is TRBJ1-6 and V is TRBV20-1; 7 bases match TRBD1. The CDR3 consists of 15 residues. Germline V gives CDR1 DFQATT, CDR2 SNEGSKA (reference sequence). With V trimmed by 0 bases and J by 5 bases, 4 bases remained unmatched.

This clonotype turned up a few times. J is TRBJ2-3 and V is TRBV27; a weak D match, TRBD2 (6 bases). This CDR3 is built from 17 residues. V was pared by 3 bases and J by 2 bases, with 18 bases between. Germline V CDR1 and CDR2: MNHEY, SMNVEV (reference sequence). The CDR3 spells CASSFLEGSMSTDTQYF. As DNA, the CDR3 is TGTGCCAGCAGTTTTCTGGAGGGAAGTATGTCCACAGATACGCAGTATTTT.

CDR3 amino acids: CASSSRDGIVETQYF. In DNA, the CDR3 is TGTGCCAGCAGCAGCAGGGATGGTATTGTTGAGACCCAGTACTTC. This sequence joins TRBV21-1 and TRBJ2-5; the D segment call TRBD1 is taken from the table without a DNA check. TRBV21-1 is marked as a pseudogene. CDR3 length: 15 residues.

The chain joins TRBV4-3 to TRBJ1-5; no clear D gene. Germline V lookup: CDR1 LGHNA, CDR2 YSLEER. Trimming shortened V by 0 bases and J by 2 bases, and 11 bases separated the two germline ends. The CDR3 covers 16 residues. CDR3 nucleotide sequence: TGCGCCAGCAGCCAAGAGGTCTTAGTAGGCAATCAGCCCCAGCATTTT. Its translation: CASSQEVLVGNQPQHF.

This clonotype occurred many times. The chain links TRBV5-1 to TRBJ2-2; D is uncertain. CDR3 size: 12 residues. Trimming stripped 0 bases from V and 3 bases from J, with 0 bases between. The germline gives CDR1 SGHRS, CDR2 YFSETQ. CDR3 residues: CASSLDTGELFF. CDR3 in DNA: TGCGCCAGCAGCTTGGACACCGGGGAGCTGTTTTTT.

The genes are TRBV6-5 and TRBJ2-2; TRBD2 matches 9 bases. The CDR3 loop spans 19 amino acids. With V trimmed by 2 bases and J by 0 bases, 10 bases remained unmatched. Germline V CDR1 and CDR2: MNHEY, SVGAGI. The CDR3 here is CASSYQSGGNLANTGELFF. The DNA of the CDR3 is TGTGCCAGCAGTTACCAAAGCGGGGGGAATCTCGCGAACACCGGGGAGCTGTTTTTT.

The chain has TRBV28 and TRBJ2-1; weak D call: TRBD2 (6 bases). V was clipped by 3 bases and J by 5 bases, with 11 bases between them. CDR1 MDHEN and CDR2 SYDVKM come from the germline V gene. The CDR3 is 14 residues long. CDR3 sequence (DNA): TGTGCCAGCAGTTTGTATCCGGGAGACAATGAGCAGTTCTTC. This encodes CASSLYPGDNEQFF.

The gene calls are TRBV19 and TRBJ2-2; a possible D gene is TRBD2 (5 bases). The CDR3 is 19 residues long. Trimming left V 5 bases short and J 0 bases short, with 22 bases between. The V gene's germline CDR1 is LNHDA and CDR2 SQIVND (reference sequence). The CDR3 DNA reads as TGTGCCAGTAGTCCCCTCCCGGCGGGCAGCGACGCGAACACCGGGGAGCTGTTTTTT. Translating it yields CASSPLPAGSDANTGELFF.

The chain links TRBV25-1 to TRBJ2-5; maybe TRBD2 (5 bases). The CDR3 has 16 residues. The germline CDR1 and CDR2 sequences are MGHDK and SYGVNS. V was shortened by 3 bases and J by 1 base, with 15 bases between the two germline ends. The CDR3 coding sequence is TGTGCCAGCAGTGATATTATCCCGGGGATCCAAGAGACCCAGTACTTC. This encodes CASSDIIPGIQETQYF.

This clonotype was observed a handful of times. The V call is TRBV5-1, the J call TRBJ1-5, with a possible D match to TRBD1 (6 bases). Per the germline V gene, CDR1 is SGHRS and CDR2 is YFSETQ. V was cut by 4 bases and J by 4 bases, with 9 bases left in between. The CDR3 spans 13 residues. CDR3 amino acids: CASSADSNQPQHF. The CDR3 DNA sequence: TGCGCCAGCAGCGCGGACAGTAATCAGCCCCAGCATTTT.

The sample holds many counts of this clonotype. The chain combines TRBV9 with TRBJ1-3, with 8 bases identical to TRBD1. The CDR3 contains 18 residues. Looked up from germline, CDR1 is SGDLS and CDR2 is YYNGEE. With 0 bases clipped from V and 2 bases from J, the junction kept 10 bases outside the gene matches. The CDR3 DNA reads as TGTGCCAGCAGCGTAGACGACAGGGGAAATGAACCTGGAAACACCATATATTTT. Encoded protein: CASSVDDRGNEPGNTIYF.

V usage is TRBV10-3 and J usage is TRBJ2-7; D unclear. This CDR3 has 12 amino acids. Trimming shortened V by 3 bases and J by 4 bases, and 7 bases separated the two germline ends. Germline V gene lookup returns CDR1 ENHRY and CDR2 SYGVKD. In DNA form, the CDR3 reads TGTGCCATCAGTGAAGACACGTACGAGCAGTACTTC. Translation gives CAISEDTYEQYF.

The chain couples TRBV6-2 or TRBV6-3 to TRBJ2-1, with 8 bases identical to TRBD2. This CDR3 comprises 15 residues. The ends lost 6 bases at V and 6 bases at J; junction bases unmatched: 10. The germline V gene has CDR1 MNHEY and CDR2 SVGEGT. The CDR3 DNA follows: TGTGCCAGCAGCAACTTTGCGGGAGGTGTCAATGAGCAGTTCTTC. Translated, it gives CASSNFAGGVNEQFF.

This clonotype appeared many times. This chain uses TRBV20-1 with TRBJ2-3; no reliable D call. This CDR3 has 15 residues. Between the trimmed V and J ends, which lost 6 bases and 1 base, there was a span of 17 bases. Germline V gene sequence: CDR1 DFQATT, CDR2 SNEGSKA (reference sequence). The CDR3, as DNA: TGCAGTGCCCAAAAAGGCAGACTTGGCACAGATACGCAGTATTTT. This sequence encodes CSAQKGRLGTDTQYF.

CDR3 nucleotides: TGTGCCAGCAGCTTAGGCTCTAGCGGGGGATGGCAGTTCTTC. Protein product: CASSLGSSGGWQFF. V and J are TRBV7-9 and TRBJ2-1; 10 bases match TRBD2. The J segment lost 12 bases and the V segment lost 1 base, leaving 6 bases of the junction unmatched. Germline V gives CDR1 SEHNR, CDR2 FQNEAQ (reference sequence). This CDR3 region has 14 residues.

This clonotype was seen repeatedly, ten times or more. J is TRBJ1-5 and V is TRBV28; D gene uncertain. Germline CDR1 reads MDHEN; CDR2 reads SYDVKM. Trimming removed 7 bases from V and 2 bases from J, with 15 bases in between. The CDR3 length is 15 residues. The CDR3 here is CASIIGSAGNQPQHF. The CDR3, as DNA: TGTGCCAGCATCATCGGATCGGCGGGCAATCAGCCCCAGCATTTT.

The chain links TRBV7-6 to TRBJ2-2; D is ambiguous. V gave up 1 base and J gave up 7 bases, with 10 bases separating them. Germline CDR1 reads SGHVS; CDR2 reads FNYEAQ. There are 14 residues in the CDR3. CDR3: CASSLGVDSGELFF. The CDR3 DNA follows: TGTGCCAGCAGCTTAGGGGTGGATAGCGGGGAGCTGTTTTTT. The variable domain in full, completed from reference TRBV7-6 and TRBJ2-2, reads GAGVSQSPRYKVTKRGQDVALRCDPISGHVSLYWYRQALGQGPEFLTYFNYEAQQDKSGLPNDRFSAERPEGSISTLTIQRTEQRDSAMYRCASSLGVDSGELFFGEGSRLTVL.

This clonotype showed up just a few times. The chain combines TRBV3-1 with TRBJ2-7; D unclear. The CDR3 runs 11 residues. Trimming stripped 1 base from V and 12 bases from J, with 10 bases between. The germline V gene has CDR1 LGHDT and CDR2 YNNKEL (reference sequence). The CDR3 loop reads CASSQAVKWYF. In DNA, the CDR3 is TGTGCCAGCAGCCAAGCTGTCAAGTGGTACTTC.

This clonotype was counted at least ten times. This chain connects TRBV12-3 or TRBV12-4 to TRBJ1-2; 7 nucleotides align to TRBD1. After removal of 6 bases from V and 0 bases from J, the junction contained 7 bases not matched to a gene. CDR3 length: 15 amino acids. The CDR3 is CASSHMDRPNYGYTF. In DNA, the CDR3 is TGTGCCAGCAGCCACATGGACAGGCCTAACTATGGCTACACCTTC.